The present TCR beta chain was sequenced within a study of blood T cell repertoires in COVID-19. Study as a whole: Researchers got acute and convalescent COVID-19 samples from the United States, Italy and Spain.

V lost 10 bases and J 5 bases, leaving 14 bases between the germline ends. The CDR3 totals 12 residues. Germline V gene data show CDR1 as MNHEY and CDR2 as SVGAGI. Clones were read by immunoSEQ multiplex PCR, and TCRdb kept only the in-frame ones, dropping some. This sample yields approximately 380,000 clones, of which approximately 90% are seen a single time; more than 0.95% belongs to the top ten. This study enrolled people aged 18 to 89 from roughly 22 US geographic areas. Self-reported history from a screening survey and questionnaire set each donor's cohort. Recovered Cohort 3 donors showed two negative PCRs, clearance, or symptom resolution.

The clonotype comes from a woman younger than 30 who had recovered from COVID-19. The source material was PBMCs or T cells enriched from blood (not recorded which). V and J are TRBV6-5 and TRBJ2-5, with a weak D call TRBD1 (6 bases). The CDR3 DNA sequence: TGTGCCACCCGGACAGACGGGGAGACCCAGTACTTC. Its translation is CATRTDGETQYF.